Given below is one T cell receptor (beta chain) in context. Its antigen is still unknown. The source of the sample is a study of PD-1 blockade in classical Hodgkin lymphoma. Study overall: Nivolumab dosing for patients was 3 mg/kg, administered intravenously every 2 weeks. General observations from the study: Patients who responded completely had about the same baseline diversity as newly diagnosed patients.

Assay: immunoSEQ multiplex PCR; the TCRdb copy retains only in-frame clones and omits some. The data contain approximately 10,000 clones, approximately 88% of them singletons. Germline V gene data show CDR1 as SGHVS and CDR2 as FNYEAQ. Trimming shortened V by 5 bases and J by 0 bases, and 11 bases separated the two germline ends. This CDR3 spans 15 amino acids. Patients all relapsed after autologous stem cell transplantation, and there was variation in brentuximab vedotin exposure. From thawed PBMCs, CD8+ T cells were isolated by magnetic negative selection. This sequence was found in a human donor with classical Hodgkin lymphoma. The chain employs TRBV7-6 and TRBJ2-1; D unresolved. The sequences come from CD8+ T cells from blood, collected at baseline. The CDR3 nucleotides read TGTGCCAGCAGCACCGACGCGAGCTCCTACAATGAGCAGTTCTTC. Translation gives CASSTDASSYNEQFF.